The T cell receptor beta chain under discussion was sequenced for a study of blood T cell repertoires in COVID-19. Across the whole study: The study drew acute and convalescent COVID-19 samples from the United States, Italy and Spain. PBMCs, B-cell-depleted T cells, or T cells provided the cDNA or gDNA that made up the material.

CDR1 is SGDLS and CDR2 is YYNGEE in the germline V gene. Trimming at V came to 3 bases and at J to 5 bases, leaving 1 base not matched to a gene. The CDR3 has 15 amino acids. Per the original data handling: Quantification of nucleated cells was approximated via reference gene primer amplification. Clones were read by immunoSEQ multiplex PCR, and TCRdb kept only the in-frame ones, dropping some. V, J and clone size reflect that table, while D and trimming were determined from the DNA. The sample contains about 280,000 clones, just over 85% of which appear only once. The source material was peripheral blood. The rearrangement links TRBV9 to TRBJ2-1, with TRBD2 identical over 14 bases. The sequence derives from a woman between 25 and 40 years old with active or convalescent COVID-19. This CDR3 is CASSGTSGGNNEQFF. DNA of the CDR3: TGTGCCAGCAGCGGGACTAGCGGGGGGAACAATGAGCAGTTCTTC. Drawing the rest from reference TRBV9 and TRBJ2-1, the complete variable domain is DSGVTQTPKHLITATGQRVTLRCSPRSGDLSVYWYQQSLDQGLQFLIQYYNGEERAKGNILERFSAQQFPDLHSELNLSSLELGDSALYFCASSGTSGGNNEQFFGPGTRLTVL.